These T cell receptor beta chains were read from a single sample in a study of CD8+ T cells in alopecia areata. This table comes from immunoSEQ multiplex PCR, and its TCRdb copy is limited to in-frame clones, with some not included. Seen here are 13,000 or so clones, around three fifths observed once, and the top ten hold roughly 13%. Sequencing was carried out using skin. The receptors here all came from a human donor with alopecia areata. Each CDR3 is given with its conserved first and last residue. The D gene is left open where the match is weak.

D gene	V gene	J gene	CDR3 protein
-	TRBV13	TRBJ2-5	CASSPRTQETQYF
TRBD1	TRBV7-9	TRBJ2-4	CASSQDRVHKENIQYF
-	TRBV10-3	TRBJ2-7	CAAGHSSYEQYF
TRBD2	TRBV7-9	TRBJ2-3	CASIPRASGSVTDTQYF
-	TRBV18	TRBJ1-5	CASSPGAGADAQPQHF
TRBD1	TRBV6-6	TRBJ2-6	CASTSPGDRAANVLTF
TRBD1	TRBV11-2	TRBJ2-1	CASSSGRTGAHDEQFF
-	TRBV4-2	TRBJ2-7	CASSQGRYFYEQYF
-	TRBV28	TRBJ1-5	CASRPEGGSNQPQHF
TRBD2	TRBV19	TRBJ2-4	CASSPLAGVTKNIQYF
-	TRBV7-3	TRBJ2-3	CASSLGGMDTQYF
TRBD1	TRBV30	TRBJ2-7	CAFSGQAWDEQYF
TRBD1	TRBV5-1	TRBJ2-7	CASSLLGGTGYEQYF
-	TRBV10-2	TRBJ2-5	CAISERKWDQETQYF
-	TRBV7-9	TRBJ1-1	CASSSEVNTEAFF
TRBD1	TRBV28	TRBJ1-1	CASSWTGAREAFF
-	TRBV11-1	TRBJ2-5	CASSSGIGMGQETQYF
-	TRBV28	TRBJ1-1	CASSSRRPEAFF
TRBD2	TRBV15	TRBJ2-2	CATAGTSLGELFF
-	TRBV9	TRBJ2-2	CASRGNTGELFF
-	TRBV28	-	CASRERRHEQYF
-	TRBV27	TRBJ1-1	CASRTGNTEAFF
-	TRBV29-1	TRBJ2-3	CSGASGLFGTDTQYF
TRBD2	TRBV11-2	TRBJ2-1	CASKHAGLAGGNEQFF
-	TRBV30	TRBJ1-5	CAWVPGTGPGQPQHF
-	TRBV18	TRBJ2-1	CASSSRSSYNEQFF
-	TRBV4-1	TRBJ2-7	CASSQPAQSGFSYEQYF
-	TRBV7-2	TRBJ2-3	CASSLAIPSTDTQYF
-	TRBV28	-	CASSLGGEQYF
-	TRBV19	TRBJ1-1	CASSNREAKAEAFF
-	TRBV9	TRBJ2-5	CASSVDGTPRRAQYF
-	TRBV5-5	TRBJ1-2	CASSLATQSSGYTF
-	TRBV7-2	TRBJ2-1	CASSFYTVSSYNEQFF
TRBD1	TRBV7-2	TRBJ2-1	CASSLGGQGSFSMKQFF
-	TRBV7-2	TRBJ1-2	CASSLGLGYTF
-	TRBV6-5	TRBJ1-5	CASSSDRYNQPQHF
TRBD1	TRBV7-6	TRBJ1-3	CASSPGTDSGNTIYF
TRBD2	TRBV18	TRBJ2-5	CASSPGLAGEETQYF
-	TRBV4-1	TRBJ2-3	CASSQEPVTDTQYF
TRBD1	TRBV5-6	TRBJ1-2	CASSPGQGAYGYTF
TRBD2	TRBV7-9	TRBJ2-2	CASSPIAGGLTGELFF
TRBD1	TRBV18	TRBJ1-3	CASSPSVQGKTGNTIYF
TRBD1	TRBV7-8	TRBJ1-5	CASSLGAGGGQPQHF
TRBD1	TRBV7-2	TRBJ2-7	CASSLGQGLSYEQYF
TRBD2	TRBV5-1	TRBJ2-3	CASSLGLAGTTDTQYF
-	TRBV29-1	TRBJ2-2	CSVGRGGELFF
-	TRBV29-1	TRBJ1-2	CSVTTGRGGYTF
-	TRBV7-8	TRBJ2-1	CASSFSGEQFF